Following are 24 T cell receptor beta chains from one sample sequenced in a study of Graves' ophthalmopathy and Graves' hyperthyroidism. RNA served as the template for amplifying TCR beta CDR3 regions. Following a first-round RT-PCR that used HTBI primers, a second-round multiplex PCR was carried out. TCRdb passed the multiplex PCR reads through MiXCR, listing each CDR3 protein once. The sample carries some 410,000 distinct CDR3 sequences, under 25% recorded once. The source material was peripheral blood. These receptors all come from a woman aged 18-29 years with stable Graves' hyperthyroidism.

This clonotype has ten or more counts. V gene TRBV20-1 combines with J gene TRBJ2-7; 10 bases fit TRBD2. The CDR3 covers 14 residues. V shed 5 bases and J 2 bases; nucleotides not matched to a gene: 6. In germline, CDR1 is DFQATT, CDR2 SNEGSKA (reference sequence). In nucleotides, the CDR3 is TGCAGTGCTGCTCCGGGACTAGCGACCTACGAGCAGTACTTC. Translation gives CSAAPGLATYEQYF.

Note on this clonotype: At one boundary the junction diverges from the germline segment, which might be a read error. CDR3 region: CASSPPGQPPHF. CDR3 DNA sequence: TGTGCCAGCAGCCCTCCCGGACAGCCCCCGCATTTT. This chain connects TRBV7-6 to TRBJ1-5, with a possible D match to TRBD1 (6 bases). The V gene's germline CDR1 is SGHVS and CDR2 FNYEAQ. The CDR3 is 12 residues long.

There are many counts of this clonotype. The J gene is TRBJ2-7, the V gene TRBV20-1; TRBD2 might be the D (6 bases). CDR1 and CDR2 from the germline V gene are DFQATT and SNEGSKA (reference sequence). Trimming cost V 0 bases and J 3 bases, with 15 bases left between them. CDR3 size: 15 residues. The CDR3 sequence is CSAREVAVRNYEQYF. CDR3 in DNA: TGCAGTGCTAGAGAGGTAGCGGTTAGAAACTACGAGCAGTACTTC.

This clonotype was counted at least ten times. The J gene is TRBJ1-6, the V gene TRBV18, with 9 bases lining up with TRBD1. The junction had 10 bases not matched to a gene; V was cut back by 3 bases and J by 10 bases. CDR1 KGHSH and CDR2 LQKENI come from the germline V gene. CDR3 length equals 16 residues. CDR3 nucleotides: TGTGCCAGCTCACCGGCGTTGGGGACAGGGAAATCACCCCTCCACTTT. As protein: CASSPALGTGKSPLHF.

This clonotype was seen repeatedly, ten times or more. The chain couples TRBV27 to TRBJ1-1; a possible D gene is TRBD1 (5 bases). Trimming pared 5 bases from V and 7 bases from J, leaving 17 bases between. The CDR3 contains 14 residues. Germline CDR1 and CDR2: MNHEY and SMNVEV (reference sequence). This CDR3 is CASSPLPVGGEAFF. The CDR3 DNA reads as TGTGCCAGCAGTCCGCTTCCGGTCGGGGGTGAAGCTTTCTTT.

This clonotype has ten or more counts. The genes are TRBV30 and TRBJ1-1; D not resolved. Germline lookup yields CDR1 GTSNPN and CDR2 SVGIG (reference sequence). There are 13 residues in the CDR3. V was shortened by 3 bases and J by 4 bases, with 12 bases between the two germline ends. CDR3 sequence: CAWSLSGGTEAFF. In DNA form, the CDR3 reads TGTGCCTGGAGCCTCTCCGGAGGCACTGAAGCTTTCTTT.

Many counts were recorded for this clonotype. J is TRBJ2-7 and V is TRBV10-3; 11 bases agree with TRBD2. V trimming: 3 bases; J trimming: 1 base; junction bases outside the gene matches: 2. The CDR3 is made up of 15 amino acids. Germline CDR1 reads ENHRY; CDR2 reads SYGVKD. This CDR3 reads CAISDLAGGSYEQYF. In DNA, the CDR3 is TGTGCCATCAGTGACCTAGCGGGAGGTTCCTACGAGCAGTACTTC.

This clonotype came up a few times. The rearrangement uses TRBV11-2 and TRBJ1-6, with no clear D. The CDR3 sequence is 13 residues long. Trimming took 6 bases from V and 7 from J, leaving 10 bases between them. CDR1 is SGHAT, CDR2 FQNNGV, per germline. The CDR3 DNA sequence: TGTGCCAGCAGGGGCTACGGGAATTCACCCCTCCACTTT. Translation: CASRGYGNSPLHF.

At least ten counts were recorded for this clonotype. The chain employs TRBV5-1 and TRBJ2-5; unclear D gene. Germline CDR1 SGHRS, CDR2 YFSETQ. The CDR3 is 13 amino acids. Trimming removed 0 bases from V and 7 bases from J, with 10 bases in between. The DNA for the CDR3 is TGCGCCAGCAGCTTGGGGCAGGATGGGACCCAGTACTTC. It is translated as CASSLGQDGTQYF.

The chain links TRBV20-1 to TRBJ1-1, with 10 bases that match TRBD1. With 6 bases clipped from V and 5 bases from J, the junction kept 9 bases outside the gene matches. CDR1 is DFQATT and CDR2 is SNEGSKA in the germline V gene (reference sequence). This CDR3 region has 14 residues. CDR3 amino acids: CSAQTGGMDTEAFF. The CDR3 DNA sequence: TGCAGTGCGCAGACAGGGGGCATGGATACTGAAGCTTTCTTT.

This clonotype was detected a few times. The V and J genes are TRBV6-2 or TRBV6-3 and TRBJ2-3, with D possibly being TRBD1 or TRBD2 (6 bases each). The CDR3 runs to 15 residues. V was clipped by 1 base and J by 3 bases, with 11 bases between them. Germline V gene sequence: CDR1 MNHEY, CDR2 SVGEGT. Written as DNA, the CDR3 is TGTGCCAGCAGTTACTGGGGGGCGCCTACAGATACGCAGTATTTT. Translated, it gives CASSYWGAPTDTQYF.

This chain joins TRBV7-8 and TRBJ2-7, with a possible D match to TRBD1 (5 bases). There are 15 residues in the CDR3. Trimming removed 5 bases from V and 5 bases from J, with 19 bases in between. Germline loops: CDR1 SGHVS, CDR2 FQNEAQ. The CDR3 loop reads CASSVIWAQQDEQYF. CDR3 DNA: TGTGCCAGCAGCGTTATTTGGGCCCAACAGGACGAGCAGTACTTC.

This clonotype has a count of ten or more. Mismatch with germline at one junction end may stem from a read error. The chain employs TRBV20-1 and TRBJ2-4; D is uncertain. Germline V lookup: CDR1 DFQATT, CDR2 SNEGSKA (reference sequence). This CDR3 contains 13 residues. This chain's CDR3 is CSAREVGKNIKYF. The CDR3 DNA is TGCAGTGCTAGAGAGGTGGGCAAAAACATTAAGTACTTC.

This clonotype has ten or more counts. This chain links TRBV6-2 or TRBV6-3 with TRBJ2-7; 7 bases fit TRBD1. The J segment lost 4 bases and the V segment lost 7 bases, leaving 7 bases of the junction unmatched. The germline V gene encodes CDR1 MNHEY and CDR2 SVGEGT. The CDR3 spans 13 residues. The CDR3 region is CASKRDRIYEQYF. DNA for the CDR3: TGTGCCAGCAAGAGGGACAGAATATACGAGCAGTACTTC.

The table lists this clonotype with many counts. The rearrangement uses TRBV25-1 and TRBJ1-2; tentative D call: TRBD1 (5 bases). The length of the CDR3 is 12 residues. In germline, CDR1 is MGHDK, CDR2 SYGVNS. The V end lost 3 bases, the J end lost 5 bases, and 7 bases lay between the germline ends. The CDR3 region is CASSDPGYGYTF. The CDR3 region has the DNA TGTGCCAGCAGTGATCCAGGGTATGGCTACACCTTC.

The chain is built from TRBV6-1 and TRBJ1-1; 7 nucleotides agree with TRBD1. Germline V CDR1 and CDR2: MNHNS, SASEGT. The CDR3 consists of 13 residues. V lost 6 bases, J lost 8 bases, and 9 bases stayed unmatched. The CDR3 sequence is CASSWDSLNEAFF. The CDR3 coding sequence is TGTGCCAGCAGCTGGGACAGCCTGAACGAAGCTTTCTTT.

This chain joins TRBV5-5 and TRBJ2-7, with TRBD1 matching over 7 bases. This CDR3 contains 14 residues. Germline CDR1 is SGHKS and CDR2 is YYEKEE (reference sequence). Trimming cost V 4 bases and J 3 bases; bases outside gene matches: 7. CDR3 sequence (DNA): TGTGCCAGCAGCCAAATCGACAGGGTCTACGAGCAGTACTTC. Amino acids: CASSQIDRVYEQYF.

This clonotype has ten or more counts. The chain uses TRBV6-5 and TRBJ2-5; a weak D match, TRBD1 (6 bases). The V and J ends lost 0 bases and 7 bases respectively, with 12 bases between them. This CDR3 is 14 amino acids long. Germline CDR1 is MNHEY and CDR2 is SVGAGI. The CDR3 bases are TGTGCCAGCAGTTACTCGAGGGGGAGCGGGACCCAGTACTTC. It specifies CASSYSRGSGTQYF.

The rearrangement links TRBV28 to TRBJ2-7, with 13 bases matching TRBD2. The CDR3 covers 18 residues. Germline assignment: CDR1 MDHEN and CDR2 SYDVKM. V gave up 6 bases and J gave up 2 bases; unmatched junction bases: 13. CDR3 sequence reads: CASRGDEATSGRAYEQYF. DNA of the CDR3: TGTGCCAGCAGAGGGGATGAGGCAACTAGCGGGAGGGCCTACGAGCAGTACTTC.

This clonotype appeared a few times. The junction does not match germline at one end; this may be a read error. The genes are TRBV20-1 and TRBJ1-2; 11 positions agree with TRBD1. The CDR3 runs to 13 residues. CDR1 DFQATT and CDR2 SNEGSKA come from the germline V gene (reference sequence). CDR3 sequence reads: CSAGTGGTYGYAF. Written as DNA, the CDR3 is TGCAGTGCCGGGACAGGGGGTACCTATGGCTACGCCTTC.

This clonotype was recorded many times. The chain combines TRBV6-4 with TRBJ2-7; 8 bases match TRBD2. Germline CDR1 MRHNA, CDR2 SNTAGT. V shed 3 bases and J 0 bases; nucleotides not matched to a gene: 4. The CDR3 covers 15 residues. This CDR3 is CASSERSGSSYEQYF. The CDR3 region has the DNA TGTGCCAGCAGTGAAAGAAGCGGGAGCTCCTACGAGCAGTACTTC.

This clonotype was picked up many times. V is TRBV11-1 and J is TRBJ2-7; TRBD2 matches 9 bases. The CDR3 loop spans 16 amino acids. The ends lost 4 bases at V and 0 bases at J; junction bases unmatched: 7. Germline CDR1 SGHAT, CDR2 FQDESV (reference sequence). The CDR3 loop reads CASSSVRAGGSYEQYF. The CDR3 DNA follows: TGTGCCAGCAGCTCGGTGAGAGCGGGAGGCTCCTACGAGCAGTACTTC.

The gene calls are TRBV20-1 and TRBJ1-1; a possible D gene is TRBD1 (6 bases). Germline loops: CDR1 DFQATT, CDR2 SNEGSKA (reference sequence). V was clipped by 1 base and J by 4 bases, with 13 bases between them. This CDR3 contains 14 residues. CDR3 coding DNA: TGCAGTGCTAGAGTGGACAGTGCCTCCACTGAAGCTTTCTTT. Amino acids: CSARVDSASTEAFF.

This clonotype was counted at least ten times. This chain uses TRBV12-3 or TRBV12-4 with TRBJ2-5; 8 bases fit TRBD1. After removal of 5 bases from V and 2 bases from J, the junction contained 7 bases not matched to a gene. The CDR3 runs to 15 residues. The DNA of the CDR3 is TGTGCCAGCAGTCGCGACAGGGGCCTACAAGAGACCCAGTACTTC. Its translation is CASSRDRGLQETQYF.